This T cell receptor (beta chain) is from a study of T cell changes during pregnancy in multiple sclerosis. V gave up 6 bases and J gave up 2 bases; unmatched junction bases: 3. Per germline, CDR1 SGHNT and CDR2 YENEEA. The CDR3 has 15 amino acids. TCRdb's copy holds only in-frame clones and misses some; the assay was immunoSEQ multiplex PCR. The sample lists 50,000 or so clones; about 89% were seen once. Sequenced here: CD4+ T cells from peripheral blood mononuclear cells, sampled after pregnancy. The receptor's source is a female donor in good health, enrolled as a control in a pregnancy study. The J gene is TRBJ2-1, the V gene TRBV11-3, with 11 bases identical to TRBD2. CDR3 bases: TGTGCCAGCAGACATAGCGGGGGGGCCTACAATGAGCAGTTCTTC. Amino acids: CASRHSGGAYNEQFF.